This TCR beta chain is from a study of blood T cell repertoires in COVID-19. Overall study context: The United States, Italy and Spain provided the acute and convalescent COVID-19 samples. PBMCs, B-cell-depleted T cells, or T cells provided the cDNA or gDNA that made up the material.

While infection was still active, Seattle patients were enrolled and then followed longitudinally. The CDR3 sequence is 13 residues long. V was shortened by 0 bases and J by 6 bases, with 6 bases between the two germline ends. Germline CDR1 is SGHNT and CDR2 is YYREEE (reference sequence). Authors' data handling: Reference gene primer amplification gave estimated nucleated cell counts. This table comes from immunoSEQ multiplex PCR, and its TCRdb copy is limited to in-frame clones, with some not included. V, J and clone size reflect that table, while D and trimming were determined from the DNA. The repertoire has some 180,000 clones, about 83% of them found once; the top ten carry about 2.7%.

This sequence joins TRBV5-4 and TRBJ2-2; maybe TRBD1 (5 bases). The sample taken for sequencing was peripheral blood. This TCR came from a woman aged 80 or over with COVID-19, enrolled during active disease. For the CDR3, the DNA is TGTGCCAGCAGCTTGGAGGGGTCCGGGGAGCTGTTTTTT. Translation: CASSLEGSGELFF.